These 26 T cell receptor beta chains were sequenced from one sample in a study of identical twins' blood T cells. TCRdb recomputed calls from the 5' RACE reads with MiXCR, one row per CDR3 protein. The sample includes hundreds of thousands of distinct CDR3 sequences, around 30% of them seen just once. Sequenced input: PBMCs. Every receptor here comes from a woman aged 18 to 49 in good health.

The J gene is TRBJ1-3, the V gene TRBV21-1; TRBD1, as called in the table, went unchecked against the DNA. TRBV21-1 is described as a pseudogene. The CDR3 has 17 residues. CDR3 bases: TGTGCCAGCAGCAAGTGGACAGAAGACTTCTCTGGAAACACCATATATTTT. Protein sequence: CASSKWTEDFSGNTIYF.

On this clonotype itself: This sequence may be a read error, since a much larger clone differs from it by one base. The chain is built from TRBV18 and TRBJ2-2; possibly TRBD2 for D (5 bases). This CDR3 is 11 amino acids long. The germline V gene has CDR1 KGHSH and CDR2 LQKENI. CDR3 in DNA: TGTGCCAGCACTATAAACGGGGATCTGTTTTTT. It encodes CASTINGDLFF.

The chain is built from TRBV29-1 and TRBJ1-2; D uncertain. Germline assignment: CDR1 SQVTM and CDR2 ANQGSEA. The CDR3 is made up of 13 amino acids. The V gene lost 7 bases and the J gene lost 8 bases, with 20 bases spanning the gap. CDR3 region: CSALPPEGYGYTF. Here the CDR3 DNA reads TGCAGCGCCCTACCCCCGGAAGGGTACGGCTACACCTTC.

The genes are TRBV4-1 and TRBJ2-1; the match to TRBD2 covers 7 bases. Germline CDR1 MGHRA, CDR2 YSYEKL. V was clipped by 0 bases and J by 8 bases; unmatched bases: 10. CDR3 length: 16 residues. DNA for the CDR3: TGCGCCAGCAGCCAAGAGGGCGCTAGCGGTTACTATGAGCAGTTCTTC. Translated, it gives CASSQEGASGYYEQFF.

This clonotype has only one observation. CDR3 nucleotide sequence: TGTGCCAGCAGCACAACGCAGGGGGCGGCCGGGGAGCTGTTTTTT. This sequence encodes CASSTTQGAAGELFF. J is TRBJ2-2 and V is TRBV9; 8 nucleotides agree with TRBD1. Germline assignment: CDR1 SGDLS and CDR2 YYNGEE. J was trimmed by 6 bases and V by 4 bases; bases with no gene match: 8. This CDR3 has 15 amino acids.

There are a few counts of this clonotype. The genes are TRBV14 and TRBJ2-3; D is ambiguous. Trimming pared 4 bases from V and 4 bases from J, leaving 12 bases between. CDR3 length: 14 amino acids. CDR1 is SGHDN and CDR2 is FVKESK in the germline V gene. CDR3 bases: TGTGCCAGCAGCCGACCCACTATGGCAGATACGCAGTATTTT. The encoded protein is CASSRPTMADTQYF. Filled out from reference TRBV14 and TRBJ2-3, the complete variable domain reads EAGVTQFPSHSVIEKGQTVTLRCDPISGHDNLYWYRRVMGKEIKFLLHFVKESKQDESGMPNNRFLAERTGGTYSTLKVQPAELEDSGVYFCASSRPTMADTQYFGPGTRLTVL.

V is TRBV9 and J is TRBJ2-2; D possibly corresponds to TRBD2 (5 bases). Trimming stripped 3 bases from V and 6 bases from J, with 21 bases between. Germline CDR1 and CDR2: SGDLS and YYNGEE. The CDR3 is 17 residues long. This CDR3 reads CASSGVPGETFSGELFF. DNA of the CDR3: TGTGCCAGCAGCGGGGTACCCGGGGAAACATTTTCCGGGGAGCTGTTTTTT.

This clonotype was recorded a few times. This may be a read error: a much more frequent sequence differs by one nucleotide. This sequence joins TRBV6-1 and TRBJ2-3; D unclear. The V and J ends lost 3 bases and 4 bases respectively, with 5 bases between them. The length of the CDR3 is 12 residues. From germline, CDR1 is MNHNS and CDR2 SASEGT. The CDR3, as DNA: TGTGCCAGCAGTGATTACGCAGATACGCAGTATTTT. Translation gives CASSDYADTQYF.

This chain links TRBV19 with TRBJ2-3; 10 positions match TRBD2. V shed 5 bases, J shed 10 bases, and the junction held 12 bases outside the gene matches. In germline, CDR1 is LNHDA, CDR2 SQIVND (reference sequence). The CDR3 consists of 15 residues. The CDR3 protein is CASSLGTSGIVAQYF. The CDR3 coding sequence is TGTGCCAGTAGTCTAGGAACTAGCGGGATAGTAGCGCAGTATTTT.

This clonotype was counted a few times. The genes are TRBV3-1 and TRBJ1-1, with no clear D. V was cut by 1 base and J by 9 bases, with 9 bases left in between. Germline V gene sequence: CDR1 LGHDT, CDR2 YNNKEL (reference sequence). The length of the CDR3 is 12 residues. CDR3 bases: TGTGCCAGCAGCCAAGGGGAGACACAAGCTTTCTTT. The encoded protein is CASSQGETQAFF.

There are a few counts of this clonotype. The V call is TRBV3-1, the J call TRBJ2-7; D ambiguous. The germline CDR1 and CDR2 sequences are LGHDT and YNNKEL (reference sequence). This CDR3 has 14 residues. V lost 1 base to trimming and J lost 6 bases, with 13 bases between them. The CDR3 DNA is TGTGCCAGCAGCCAAGTCGAACGTGCTTTCGAGCAGTACTTC. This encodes CASSQVERAFEQYF.

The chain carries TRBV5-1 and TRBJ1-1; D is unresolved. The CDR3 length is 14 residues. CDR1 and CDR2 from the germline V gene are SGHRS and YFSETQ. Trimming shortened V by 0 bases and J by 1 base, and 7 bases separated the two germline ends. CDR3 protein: CASSLAEGNTEAFF. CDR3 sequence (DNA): TGCGCCAGCAGCTTGGCCGAGGGGAACACTGAAGCTTTCTTT.

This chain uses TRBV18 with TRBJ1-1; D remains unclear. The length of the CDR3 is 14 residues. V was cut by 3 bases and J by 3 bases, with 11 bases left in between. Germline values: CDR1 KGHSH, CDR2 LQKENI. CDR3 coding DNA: TGTGCCAGCTCACCGATAAGGGTGCACACTGAAGCTTTCTTT. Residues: CASSPIRVHTEAFF.

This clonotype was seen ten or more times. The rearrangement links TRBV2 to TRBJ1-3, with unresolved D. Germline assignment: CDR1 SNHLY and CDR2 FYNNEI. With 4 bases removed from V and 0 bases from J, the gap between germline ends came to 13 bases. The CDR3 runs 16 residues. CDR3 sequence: CASSVEGRLSGNTIYF. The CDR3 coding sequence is TGTGCCAGCAGTGTAGAGGGAAGACTCTCTGGAAACACCATATATTTT.

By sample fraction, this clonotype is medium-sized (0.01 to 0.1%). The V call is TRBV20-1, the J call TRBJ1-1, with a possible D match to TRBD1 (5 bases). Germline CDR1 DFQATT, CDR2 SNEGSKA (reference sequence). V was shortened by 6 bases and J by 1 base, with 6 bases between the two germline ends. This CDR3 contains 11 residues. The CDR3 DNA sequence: TGCAGTGCGAGGGGGAACACTGAAGCTTTCTTT. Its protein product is CSARGNTEAFF.

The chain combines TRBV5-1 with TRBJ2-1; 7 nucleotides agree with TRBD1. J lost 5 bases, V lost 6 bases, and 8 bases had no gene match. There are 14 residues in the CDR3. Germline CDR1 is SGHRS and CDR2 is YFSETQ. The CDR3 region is CASTSGGTNNEQFF. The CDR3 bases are TGCGCCAGCACCTCAGGGGGTACCAACAATGAGCAGTTCTTC.

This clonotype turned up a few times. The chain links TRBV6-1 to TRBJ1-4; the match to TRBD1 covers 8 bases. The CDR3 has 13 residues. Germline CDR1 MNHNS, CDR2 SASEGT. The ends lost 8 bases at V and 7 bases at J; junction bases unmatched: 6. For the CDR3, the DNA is TGTGCCAGCGTGAAGCAGGGGGCTGAAAAACTGTTTTTT. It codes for CASVKQGAEKLFF.

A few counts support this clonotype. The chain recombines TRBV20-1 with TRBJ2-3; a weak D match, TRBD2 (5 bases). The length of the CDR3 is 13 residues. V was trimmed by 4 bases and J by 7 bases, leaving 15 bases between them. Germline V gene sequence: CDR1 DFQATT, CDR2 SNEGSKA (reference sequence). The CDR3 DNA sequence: TGCAGTGCTACAGCGGTTAGAACAAATACGCAGTATTTT. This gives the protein CSATAVRTNTQYF.

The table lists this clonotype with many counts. The DNA for the CDR3 is TGTGCCAGCAGCCCGGAGCAAAACACCATATATTTT. Amino acids: CASSPEQNTIYF. The rearrangement links TRBV7-9 to TRBJ1-3, with D unclear. The CDR3 consists of 12 residues. Germline-derived CDR1 and CDR2 are SEHNR and FQNEAQ (reference sequence). The V and J ends lost 5 bases and 6 bases respectively, with 8 bases between them.

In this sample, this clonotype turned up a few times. The CDR3, as DNA: TGTGCCAGCAGTCCTTCACAGGGGGCAGCCGGGGAGCTGTTTTTT. Its protein is CASSPSQGAAGELFF. This chain connects TRBV6-5 to TRBJ2-2, with TRBD1 matching 9 bases. Trimming at V came to 5 bases and at J to 6 bases, leaving 7 bases not matched to a gene. From germline, CDR1 is MNHEY and CDR2 SVGAGI. The CDR3 spans 15 residues.

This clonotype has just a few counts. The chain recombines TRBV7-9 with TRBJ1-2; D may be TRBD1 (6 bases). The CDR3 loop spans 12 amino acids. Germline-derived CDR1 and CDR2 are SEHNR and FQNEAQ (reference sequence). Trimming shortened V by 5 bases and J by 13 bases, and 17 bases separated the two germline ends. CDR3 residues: CASSAGTRNSTF. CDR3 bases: TGTGCCAGCAGCGCTGGGACACGGAATAGCACCTTC.

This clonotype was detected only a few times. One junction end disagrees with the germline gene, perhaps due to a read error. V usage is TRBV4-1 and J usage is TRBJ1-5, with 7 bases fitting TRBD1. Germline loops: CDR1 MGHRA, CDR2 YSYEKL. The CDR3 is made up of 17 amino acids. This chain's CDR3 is CAGSQDPDREFNQPQHF. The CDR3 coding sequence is TGCGCCGGCAGCCAAGATCCCGACAGGGAGTTCAATCAGCCCCAGCATTTT.

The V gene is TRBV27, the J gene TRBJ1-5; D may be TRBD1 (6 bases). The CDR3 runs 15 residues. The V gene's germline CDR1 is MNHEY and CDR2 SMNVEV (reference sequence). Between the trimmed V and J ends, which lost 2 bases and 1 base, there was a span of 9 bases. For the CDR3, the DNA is TGTGCCAGCAGTTTACAGGGGTGGAGCAATCAGCCCCAGCATTTT. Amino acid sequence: CASSLQGWSNQPQHF.

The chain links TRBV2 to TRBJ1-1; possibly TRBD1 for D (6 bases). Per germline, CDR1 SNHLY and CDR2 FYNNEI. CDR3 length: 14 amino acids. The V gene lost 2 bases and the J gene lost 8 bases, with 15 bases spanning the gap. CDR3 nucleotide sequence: TGTGCCAGCAGTGAATCAGGGGTAATCACAGAAGCTTTCTTT. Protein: CASSESGVITEAFF.

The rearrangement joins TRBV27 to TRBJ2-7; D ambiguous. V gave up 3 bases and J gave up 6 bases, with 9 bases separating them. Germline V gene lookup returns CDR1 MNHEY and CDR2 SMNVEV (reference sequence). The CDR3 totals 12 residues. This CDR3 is CASSFRTGEQYF. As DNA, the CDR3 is TGTGCCAGCAGTTTTAGAACGGGCGAGCAGTACTTC.

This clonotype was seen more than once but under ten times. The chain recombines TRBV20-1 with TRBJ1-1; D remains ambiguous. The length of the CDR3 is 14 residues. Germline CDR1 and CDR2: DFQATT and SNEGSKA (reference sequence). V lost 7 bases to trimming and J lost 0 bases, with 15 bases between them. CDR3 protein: CSVIRAGMNTEAFF. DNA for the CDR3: TGCAGTGTAATTCGGGCGGGGATGAACACTGAAGCTTTCTTT.